A single sample gave rise to the 14 T cell receptor beta chains below, sequenced in a study of shared clonotypes between healthy human individuals. Sequencing used immunoSEQ multiplex PCR; TCRdb keeps in-frame clones, though not all of them. The repertoire holds some 980,000 clones, with 76% as singletons. Sequencing input: memory CD4+ T cells sorted from blood. Stated subset: CD45RA-negative fraction. These receptors were obtained from a young man in good health.

This clone has just a few counts. J is TRBJ2-1 and V is TRBV7-2; no definite D call. The V and J ends lost 3 bases and 2 bases respectively, with 5 bases between them. The CDR3 runs to 13 residues. Per germline, CDR1 SGHTA and CDR2 FQGNSA. The CDR3, as DNA: TGTGCCAGCAGCTTTCGGACCTACAATGAGCAGTTCTTC. This sequence encodes CASSFRTYNEQFF.

Worth noting for this clone: The identical CDR3 is also encoded by other nucleotide sequences in the sample. The chain employs TRBV15 and TRBJ1-4; D remains ambiguous. CDR3 length equals 13 residues. The ends were cut back, 0 bases at V and 5 bases at J, with 4 bases in the middle. Germline loops: CDR1 LNHNV, CDR2 YYDKDF (reference sequence). The CDR3 region has the DNA TGTGCCACCAGCAGAGATAGAAATGAAAAACTGTTTTTT. Protein product: CATSRDRNEKLFF.

The genes are TRBV28 and TRBJ1-4; 8 bases line up with TRBD1. The CDR3 is made up of 16 amino acids. Germline V lookup: CDR1 MDHEN, CDR2 SYDVKM. Trimming removed 4 bases from V and 1 base from J; junction bases left unmatched: 5. CDR3 DNA: TGTGCCAGCAGTTCAGGACAGGGCCTAACTAATGAAAAACTGTTTTTT. Encoded protein: CASSSGQGLTNEKLFF.

In DNA, the CDR3 is TGCAGCGTTGAAGATCTTGGGGGAGCTTTCTTT. Protein sequence: CSVEDLGGAFF. The chain carries TRBV29-1 and TRBJ1-1; D is possibly TRBD1 (5 bases). Germline V gene lookup returns CDR1 SQVTM and CDR2 ANQGSEA. Trimming took off 0 bases at V and 10 bases at J, with 9 bases between the two ends. The CDR3 is 11 amino acids.

This clone appeared a few times. The genes are TRBV19 and TRBJ1-4; tentative D call: TRBD1 (5 bases). Trimming cost V 2 bases and J 7 bases, with 8 bases left between them. Germline CDR1 and CDR2: LNHDA and SQIVND (reference sequence). This CDR3 comprises 13 residues. The CDR3 DNA reads as TGTGCCAGTAGTATATCGAGGGGTGAAAAACTGTTTTTT. Protein product: CASSISRGEKLFF.

The chain joins TRBV30 to TRBJ2-3; no clear D gene. The CDR3 sequence is 13 residues long. Trimming took 4 bases from V and 6 from J, leaving 14 bases between them. In germline, CDR1 is GTSNPN, CDR2 SVGIG (reference sequence). The CDR3, as DNA: TGTGCCTGGAACTTGGGTGAATGGGATACGCAGTATTTT. Translating gives CAWNLGEWDTQYF.

The chain has TRBV6-6 and TRBJ1-6, with TRBD1 matching 7 bases. There are 14 residues in the CDR3. The V and J ends lost 6 bases and 7 bases, in that order; junction bases with no gene match: 6. Germline-derived CDR1 and CDR2 are MNHNY and SVGAGI (reference sequence). The CDR3 DNA sequence: TGTGCCAGCAGCCGCGGACAGGAGAATTCACCCCTCCACTTT. This encodes CASSRGQENSPLHF.

The DNA of the CDR3 is TGTGCCAGTAGTATAGGTGGGACCCCTAATTGGCCCCAGCATTTT. It is translated as CASSIGGTPNWPQHF. The chain has TRBV19 and TRBJ1-5; D may be TRBD1 (5 bases). V dropped 1 base and J dropped 9 bases, with 16 bases sitting between them. The CDR3 has 15 amino acids. From germline, CDR1 is LNHDA and CDR2 SQIVND (reference sequence).

CDR3 DNA: TGTGCCAGCAGTTACGGCCCAGGGAGGGGGGTGGATGGCTACACCTTC. Amino acids: CASSYGPGRGVDGYTF. This rearrangement joins TRBV28 to TRBJ1-2; maybe TRBD1 (6 bases). Trimming pared 4 bases from V and 6 bases from J, leaving 21 bases between. Germline V gene data show CDR1 as MDHEN and CDR2 as SYDVKM. This CDR3 spans 16 amino acids.

This chain links TRBV6-1 with TRBJ2-6, with D perhaps matching TRBD2 (5 bases). This CDR3 has 16 amino acids. Per germline, CDR1 MNHNS and CDR2 SASEGT. With 0 bases removed from V and 4 bases from J, the gap between germline ends came to 10 bases. In DNA, the CDR3 is TGTGCCAGCAGTGAAGCGCGGGTTACCGGGGCCAACGTCCTGACTTTC. It specifies CASSEARVTGANVLTF.

V gene TRBV7-6 combines with J gene TRBJ1-4; 9 nucleotides agree with TRBD1. This CDR3 spans 15 amino acids. V shed 6 bases, J shed 2 bases, and the junction held 4 bases outside the gene matches. Germline V gene sequence: CDR1 SGHVS, CDR2 FNYEAQ. CDR3 residues: CASSIGTGTNEKLFF. The CDR3 coding sequence is TGTGCCAGCAGTATTGGGACAGGGACTAATGAAAAACTGTTTTTT.

The chain combines TRBV4-2 with TRBJ2-5; 13 bases agree with TRBD2. The CDR3 has 16 amino acids. Germline loops: CDR1 LGHNA, CDR2 YNFKEQ. V lost 0 bases, J lost 4 bases, and 2 bases stayed unmatched. The CDR3 DNA follows: TGTGCCAGCAGCCAAGATAGGACTAGCGGGGGAGAGACCCAGTACTTC. This gives the protein CASSQDRTSGGETQYF.

Only a few counts were recorded for this clone. V and J are TRBV6-5 and TRBJ2-7, with 8 nucleotides matching TRBD2. The CDR3 consists of 16 residues. Germline assignment: CDR1 MNHEY and CDR2 SVGAGI. The junction had 6 bases not matched to a gene; V was cut back by 0 bases and J by 2 bases. CDR3 loop: CASSYSSAGGTYEQYF. The DNA for the CDR3 is TGTGCCAGCAGTTACTCATCGGCGGGAGGAACCTACGAGCAGTACTTC.

The rearrangement joins TRBV6-5 to TRBJ2-7; 9 bases line up with TRBD1. Trimming took 7 bases from V and 3 from J; bases not matched to a gene: 10. Germline CDR1 is MNHEY and CDR2 is SVGAGI. The CDR3 covers 15 residues. CDR3 DNA: TGTGCCAGCAACCCCATCCGGGACAGGGACTACGAGCAGTACTTC. Its translation is CASNPIRDRDYEQYF.